This entry lists 19 T cell receptor beta chains sequenced from one sample in a study of T cell responses to AZD1222 COVID-19 vaccine. Repertoires were generated with immunoSEQ multiplex PCR, while TCRdb's copy carries only in-frame clones and drops some. The repertoire holds 150,000 to 200,000 clones, with just over 90% as singletons. The material was peripheral blood, obtained 28 days after the second dose of the MenACWY control vaccine. All receptors derive from an adult who received the MenACWY meningococcal vaccine as a control.

The chain recombines TRBV19 with TRBJ1-2, with 8 bases aligning to TRBD1. Germline CDR1 is LNHDA and CDR2 is SQIVND (reference sequence). The CDR3 runs 15 residues. V dropped 2 bases and J dropped 6; count of bases not matched to a gene: 8. The CDR3 bases are TGTGCCAGTAGTATAAGTGGACAGGGTGGAAATGGCTACACCTTC. Residues: CASSISGQGGNGYTF.

The chain couples TRBV7-3 to TRBJ2-2; 7 bases agree with TRBD1. The CDR3 spans 13 residues. Germline V CDR1 and CDR2: SGHTA, FQGTGA. Trimming cost V 6 bases and J 4 bases; bases outside gene matches: 2. This chain's CDR3 is CASSQGVTGELFF. The CDR3 DNA sequence: TGTGCCAGCAGTCAGGGGGTCACCGGGGAGCTGTTTTTT. Complete variable domain (other parts from reference TRBV7-3 and TRBJ2-2): GAGVSQTPSNKVTEKGKYVELRCDPISGHTALYWYRQSLGQGPEFLIYFQGTGAADDSGLPNDRFFAVRPEGSVSTLKIQRTERGDSAVYLCASSQGVTGELFFGEGSRLTVL.

The V and J genes are TRBV6-5 and TRBJ1-6, with TRBD1 matching 9 bases. Germline V gene sequence: CDR1 MNHEY, CDR2 SVGAGI. This CDR3 spans 15 amino acids. The V segment lost 2 bases and the J segment 9 bases; nucleotides outside the gene matches: 5. Written as DNA, the CDR3 is TGTGCCAGCAGTTACGGGACAGGGAGTAGTTCACCCCTCCACTTT. It is translated as CASSYGTGSSSPLHF.

The J gene is TRBJ1-3, the V gene TRBV7-2; possibly TRBD1 for D (5 bases). This CDR3 spans 16 amino acids. The V gene lost 4 bases and the J gene lost 0 bases, with 13 bases spanning the gap. Germline CDR1 SGHTA, CDR2 FQGNSA. The CDR3 DNA reads TGTGCCAGCAGCTCACCCCGGACACACTCTGGAAACACCATATATTTT. The encoded protein is CASSSPRTHSGNTIYF.

The chain recombines TRBV7-2 with TRBJ1-4; TRBD1 matches at 12 bases. In germline, CDR1 is SGHTA, CDR2 FQGNSA. The length of the CDR3 is 16 residues. V lost 5 bases to trimming and J lost 8 bases; unmatched junction nucleotides: 9. CDR3 coding DNA: TGTGCCAGCAGCCCCCTCCGGGACAGGGGGCACGAAAAACTGTTTTTT. This translates into CASSPLRDRGHEKLFF.

The V call is TRBV7-2, the J call TRBJ1-1; 7 nucleotides align to TRBD1. CDR1 SGHTA and CDR2 FQGNSA come from the germline V gene. The length of the CDR3 is 13 residues. V shed 5 bases, J shed 8 bases, and the junction held 8 bases outside the gene matches. CDR3 residues: CASSKGGTDEAFF. CDR3 DNA sequence: TGTGCCAGCAGCAAGGGCGGGACAGACGAAGCTTTCTTT.

This rearrangement joins TRBV11-2 to TRBJ1-3; 7 positions match TRBD1. Losses at the gene ends were 6 bases for V and 0 bases for J; bases not matched to a gene: 2. This CDR3 region has 14 residues. CDR1 is SGHAT, CDR2 FQNNGV, per germline. CDR3 in amino acids: CASRKGASGNTIYF. In DNA form, the CDR3 reads TGTGCCAGCAGGAAGGGGGCCTCTGGAAACACCATATATTTT.

This chain joins TRBV14 and TRBJ2-4; 10 positions match TRBD1. Germline-derived CDR1 and CDR2 are SGHDN and FVKESK. J lost 5 bases, V lost 3 bases, and 7 bases had no gene match. This CDR3 has 16 residues. CDR3 nucleotides: TGTGCCAGCAGCCATGGACAGGGGGGCTTACAAAACATTCAGTACTTC. Protein: CASSHGQGGLQNIQYF.

This clone turned up a few times. The CDR3 sequence is CASTLTGYNEQFF. The CDR3 DNA follows: TGCGCCAGCACCCTAACAGGGTACAATGAGCAGTTCTTC. The genes are TRBV5-1 and TRBJ2-1, with D possibly TRBD1 on 6 matching bases. The germline V gene encodes CDR1 SGHRS and CDR2 YFSETQ. Trimming took 6 bases from V and 4 from J, leaving 11 bases between them. The CDR3 covers 13 residues.

This clone has a single count. This chain links TRBV4-1 with TRBJ2-7; D is unresolved. With 3 bases removed from V and 2 bases from J, the gap between germline ends came to 11 bases. Germline lookup yields CDR1 MGHRA and CDR2 YSYEKL. The CDR3 has 14 residues. CDR3 sequence reads: CASSHWLPPYEQYF. CDR3 sequence (DNA): TGCGCCAGCAGCCACTGGCTACCTCCCTACGAGCAGTACTTC.

This sequence joins TRBV18 and TRBJ2-1; TRBD1 aligns across 12 bases. The germline V gene has CDR1 KGHSH and CDR2 LQKENI. With V trimmed by 1 base and J by 5 bases, 3 bases remained unmatched. This CDR3 has 16 residues. The CDR3 region is CASSPRGQGANNEQFF. The CDR3 nucleotides read TGTGCCAGCTCACCACGGGGACAGGGGGCCAACAATGAGCAGTTCTTC.

J is TRBJ2-2 and V is TRBV18, with 7 bases aligning to TRBD1. Germline CDR1 and CDR2: KGHSH and LQKENI. V gave up 3 bases and J gave up 5 bases; unmatched junction bases: 12. CDR3 length: 17 residues. Written as DNA, the CDR3 is TGTGCCAGCTCACCTACCCGGGACAGAGGGACGACCGGGGAGCTGTTTTTT. Translated, it gives CASSPTRDRGTTGELFF.

The chain couples TRBV9 to TRBJ2-2, with a possible D match to TRBD1 (5 bases). Trimming removed 3 bases at V and 1 base at J, with 7 bases between. This CDR3 has 14 amino acids. Germline V gene lookup returns CDR1 SGDLS and CDR2 YYNGEE. The CDR3 DNA reads TGTGCCAGCAGCGCCACAGGGAACACCGGGGAGCTGTTTTTT. Translation gives CASSATGNTGELFF.

CDR3 bases: TGTGCCAGCAGCTTAGGGCAGGGGGCATATCAGCCCCAGCATTTT. The encoded protein is CASSLGQGAYQPQHF. This chain uses TRBV13 with TRBJ1-5; TRBD1 matches at 8 bases. Trimming at V came to 0 bases and at J to 5 bases, leaving 3 bases not matched to a gene. CDR3 length equals 15 residues. Germline assignment: CDR1 PRHDT and CDR2 FYEKMQ (reference sequence).

The CDR3 is CASSIRGFKAQHF. The CDR3 DNA sequence: TGTGCCAGCAGTATCAGGGGATTCAAGGCCCAGCATTTT. This chain joins TRBV27 and TRBJ1-5; the D gene is possibly TRBD1 (6 bases). Germline V gives CDR1 MNHEY, CDR2 SMNVEV (reference sequence). V lost 5 bases and J 11 bases, leaving 16 bases between the germline ends. This CDR3 is built from 13 residues.

The chain uses TRBV4-3 and TRBJ1-2; TRBD1 aligns across 9 bases. Trimming took 1 base from V and 2 from J; bases not matched to a gene: 2. The CDR3 extends over 15 amino acids. CDR1 and CDR2 (germline): LGHNA, YSLEER. The CDR3 DNA follows: TGCGCCAGCAGCCAAGCCGGGACAGGGAACTATGGCTACACCTTC. Amino acids: CASSQAGTGNYGYTF.

A single count supports this clone. The chain links TRBV20-1 to TRBJ1-5; D not resolved. This CDR3 is built from 15 residues. From germline, CDR1 is DFQATT and CDR2 SNEGSKA (reference sequence). Trimming took 6 bases from V and 2 from J, leaving 17 bases between them. The CDR3 here is CSASTLSGRNQPQHF. For the CDR3, the DNA is TGCAGTGCAAGTACTTTGAGCGGTCGCAATCAGCCCCAGCATTTT.

The chain recombines TRBV7-9 with TRBJ2-7; weak D call: TRBD1 (5 bases). The V gene's germline CDR1 is SEHNR and CDR2 FQNEAQ (reference sequence). The CDR3 is made up of 12 amino acids. The ends were cut back, 5 bases at V and 4 bases at J, with 9 bases in the middle. The DNA for the CDR3 is TGTGCCAGCAGCCGTACAGGTTACGAGCAGTACTTC. Protein: CASSRTGYEQYF.

The DNA of the CDR3 is TGCGCCAGCAGTGCCGGGACTAGCGGGGGATGGCGTCAGGAGACCCAGTACTTC. It translates to CASSAGTSGGWRQETQYF. The rearrangement links TRBV10-1 to TRBJ2-5, with TRBD2 matching over 14 bases. V shed 4 bases, J shed 5 bases, and the junction held 12 bases outside the gene matches. Germline CDR1 reads WNHNN; CDR2 reads SYGVQD (reference sequence). The CDR3 extends over 18 amino acids.